A single sample gave rise to the 5 T cell receptor beta chains below, sequenced in a study of shared clonotypes between healthy human individuals. This table comes from immunoSEQ multiplex PCR, and its TCRdb copy is limited to in-frame clones, with some not included. The sample has about 1.5 million clones, roughly 98% seen once; the top ten hold about 0.45%. Sample: naive CD4+ T cells sorted from blood. Subset indicated: CD45RA+ positively selected. These receptor sequences come from a young man in good health.

V usage is TRBV10-3 and J usage is TRBJ1-3; no clear D gene. The CDR3 contains 16 residues. Germline assignment: CDR1 ENHRY and CDR2 SYGVKD. Trimming took 3 bases from V and 4 from J, leaving 16 bases between them. The CDR3 is CAISDNSRTPGNTIYF. In DNA, the CDR3 is TGTGCCATCAGTGATAACTCCCGGACCCCCGGAAACACCATATATTTT.

The gene calls are TRBV11-2 and TRBJ1-1; D unclear. Germline V gives CDR1 SGHAT, CDR2 FQNNGV. This CDR3 comprises 14 residues. Trimming pared 1 base from V and 2 bases from J, leaving 8 bases between. The CDR3 region has the DNA TGTGCCAGCAGCTTAGTCTCTGCCAACACTGAAGCTTTCTTT. Protein product: CASSLVSANTEAFF.

The V gene is TRBV5-1, the J gene TRBJ1-2; no definite D call. The CDR3 loop spans 12 amino acids. CDR1 and CDR2 (germline): SGHRS, YFSETQ. Trimming shortened V by 2 bases and J by 2 bases, and 4 bases separated the two germline ends. This CDR3 reads CASSLSNYGYTF. The DNA for the CDR3 is TGCGCCAGCAGCTTATCCAACTATGGCTACACCTTC. The full variable domain, its missing parts supplied by reference TRBV5-1 and TRBJ1-2, is KAGVTQTPRYLIKTRGQQVTLSCSPISGHRSVSWYQQTPGQGLQFLFEYFSETQRNKGNFPGRFSGRQFSNSRSEMNVSTLELGDSALYLCASSLSNYGYTFGSGTRLTVV.

V usage is TRBV7-6 and J usage is TRBJ2-1, with TRBD2 matching 9 bases. There are 19 residues in the CDR3. The germline CDR1 and CDR2 sequences are SGHVS and FNYEAQ. After removal of 2 bases from V and 0 bases from J, the junction contained 11 bases not matched to a gene. The CDR3 sequence is CASSLRIGTSSSSYNEQFF. The CDR3 bases are TGTGCCAGCAGCTTAAGGATCGGGACTAGCAGCAGCTCCTACAATGAGCAGTTCTTC.

The chain recombines TRBV6-5 with TRBJ2-7, with a weak D call TRBD2 (7 bases). V gave up 5 bases and J gave up 1 base, with 15 bases separating them. Germline CDR1 is MNHEY and CDR2 is SVGAGI. The CDR3 spans 15 residues. This chain's CDR3 is CASSLPGRGSYEQYF. CDR3 nucleotide sequence: TGTGCCAGCAGTCTCCCGGGGAGGGGGTCCTACGAGCAGTACTTC.